What follows is one TCR beta chain and its context. At one end the junction does not follow the germline gene, possibly because of a read error. This sample is part of a study of shared clonotypes between healthy human individuals. Study information: Donor composition was a couple of women and three men, aged 18 to 49.

CDR3 length equals 13 residues. Germline V gene sequence: CDR1 SGHNT, CDR2 YYREEE (reference sequence). How the authors handled the data: With immunoSEQ giving junction-only sequences and no quality scores, filtering differed. Clones were read by immunoSEQ multiplex PCR, and TCRdb kept only the in-frame ones, dropping some. The V and J calls and clone size come from that table; D and trimming were worked out from the DNA. The data show about 2.4 million clones, with approximately 92% seen just once and over 0.12% held by the top ten. All donors were Caucasian adults living in Nashville, Tennessee. CD4+ cells underwent separation, giving CD45RA+ naive and CD45RA-negative memory subsets.

The clonotype comes from a young man in good health. The chain uses TRBV5-4 and TRBJ1-6, with unresolved D. What was sequenced was naive CD4+ T cells sorted from blood. Subset given: CD45RA+ positively selected. The CDR3, as DNA: TGTGCCAGCAGCTTTGGGCAGTTTGCTGGTATCTCCTTT. Amino acid sequence: CASSFGQFAGISF.